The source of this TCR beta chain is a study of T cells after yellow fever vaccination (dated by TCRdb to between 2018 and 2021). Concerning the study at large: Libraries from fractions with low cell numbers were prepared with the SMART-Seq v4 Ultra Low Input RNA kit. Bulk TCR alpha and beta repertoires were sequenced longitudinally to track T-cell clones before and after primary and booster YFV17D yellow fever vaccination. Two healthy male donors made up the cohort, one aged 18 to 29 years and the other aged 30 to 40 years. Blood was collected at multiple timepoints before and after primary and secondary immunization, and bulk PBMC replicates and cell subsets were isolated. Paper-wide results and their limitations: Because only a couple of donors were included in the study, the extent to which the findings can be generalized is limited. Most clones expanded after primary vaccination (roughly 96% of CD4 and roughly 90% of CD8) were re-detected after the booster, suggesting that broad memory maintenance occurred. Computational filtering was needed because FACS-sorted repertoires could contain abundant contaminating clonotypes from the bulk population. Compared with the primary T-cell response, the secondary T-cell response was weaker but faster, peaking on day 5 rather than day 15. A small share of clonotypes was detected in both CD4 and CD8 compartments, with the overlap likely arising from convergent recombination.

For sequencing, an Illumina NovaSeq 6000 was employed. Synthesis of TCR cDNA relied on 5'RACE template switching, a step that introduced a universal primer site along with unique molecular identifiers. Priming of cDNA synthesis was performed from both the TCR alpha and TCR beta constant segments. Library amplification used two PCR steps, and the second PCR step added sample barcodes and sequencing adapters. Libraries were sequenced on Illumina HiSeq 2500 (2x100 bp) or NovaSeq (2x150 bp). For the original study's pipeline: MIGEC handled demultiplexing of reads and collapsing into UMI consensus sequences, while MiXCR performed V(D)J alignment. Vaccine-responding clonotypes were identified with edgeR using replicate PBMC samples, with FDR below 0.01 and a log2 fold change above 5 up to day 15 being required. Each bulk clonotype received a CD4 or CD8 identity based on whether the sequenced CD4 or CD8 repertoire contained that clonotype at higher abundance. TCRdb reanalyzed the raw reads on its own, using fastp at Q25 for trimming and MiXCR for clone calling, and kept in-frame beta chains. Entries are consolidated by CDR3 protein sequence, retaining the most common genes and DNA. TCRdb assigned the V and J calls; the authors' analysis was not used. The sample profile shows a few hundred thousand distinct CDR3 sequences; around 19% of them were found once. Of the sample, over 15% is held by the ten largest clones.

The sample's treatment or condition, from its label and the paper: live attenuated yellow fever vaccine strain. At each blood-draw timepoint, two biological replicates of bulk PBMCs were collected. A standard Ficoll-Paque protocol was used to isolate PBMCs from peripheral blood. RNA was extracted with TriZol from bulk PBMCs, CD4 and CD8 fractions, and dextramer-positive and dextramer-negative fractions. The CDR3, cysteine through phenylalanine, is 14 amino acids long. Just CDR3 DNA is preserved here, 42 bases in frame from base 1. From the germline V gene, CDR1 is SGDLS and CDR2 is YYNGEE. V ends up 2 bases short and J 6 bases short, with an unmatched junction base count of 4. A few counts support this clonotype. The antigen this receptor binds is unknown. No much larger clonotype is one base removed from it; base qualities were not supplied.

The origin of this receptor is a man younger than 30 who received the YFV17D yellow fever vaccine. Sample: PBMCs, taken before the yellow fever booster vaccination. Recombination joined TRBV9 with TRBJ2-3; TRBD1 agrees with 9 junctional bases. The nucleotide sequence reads TGTGCCAGCAGCGTTGGGGACAGGGTTGATACGCAGTATTTT. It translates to CASSVGDRVDTQYF.